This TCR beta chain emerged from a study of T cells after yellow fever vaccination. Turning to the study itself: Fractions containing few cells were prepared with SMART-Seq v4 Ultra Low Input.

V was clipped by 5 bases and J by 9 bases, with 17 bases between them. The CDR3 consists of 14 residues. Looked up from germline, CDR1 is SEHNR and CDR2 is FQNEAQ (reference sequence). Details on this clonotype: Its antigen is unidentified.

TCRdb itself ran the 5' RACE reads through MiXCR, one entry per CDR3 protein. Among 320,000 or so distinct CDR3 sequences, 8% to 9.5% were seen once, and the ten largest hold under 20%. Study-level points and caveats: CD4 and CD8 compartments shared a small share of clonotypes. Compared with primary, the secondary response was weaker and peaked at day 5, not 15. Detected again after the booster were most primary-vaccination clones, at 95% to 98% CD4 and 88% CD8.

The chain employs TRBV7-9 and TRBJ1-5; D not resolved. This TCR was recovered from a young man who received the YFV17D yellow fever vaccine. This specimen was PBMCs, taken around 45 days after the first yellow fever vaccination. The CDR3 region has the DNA TGTGCCAGCAGCCCCCCGGGGAGTACCAGGCCCCAGCATTTT. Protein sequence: CASSPPGSTRPQHF.